These 23 T cell receptor beta chains originate from one sample sequenced in a study of shared clonotypes between healthy human individuals. Sequencing used immunoSEQ multiplex PCR; TCRdb keeps in-frame clones, though not all of them. This sample yields around 2.5 million clones, of which 80% to 95% are seen a single time; 0.36% belongs to the top ten. Specimen: naive CD4+ T cells from PBMCs. The subset denotes: CD45RA+ positively selected. The receptors were sampled from a man between 18 and 29 years old in good health. Some clones in this sample may be carry-over from other donors' samples.

V is TRBV9 and J is TRBJ2-3; 11 nucleotides match TRBD2. This CDR3 has 17 residues. The germline CDR1 and CDR2 sequences are SGDLS and YYNGEE. Losses at the gene ends were 0 bases for V and 4 bases for J; bases not matched to a gene: 7. The CDR3: CASSVGVSGRDSDTQYF. CDR3 nucleotide sequence: TGTGCCAGCAGCGTAGGAGTTAGCGGGAGGGACTCAGATACGCAGTATTTT.

The CDR3 bases are TGCGCCAGCAGCCAAATGCGTTACACAGGGGATGAAAAACTGTTTTTT. Translation: CASSQMRYTGDEKLFF. The chain links TRBV4-1 to TRBJ1-4; TRBD1 agrees at 7 bases. CDR3 length: 16 amino acids. Trimming removed 2 bases from V and 6 bases from J; junction bases left unmatched: 9. The germline V gene encodes CDR1 MGHRA and CDR2 YSYEKL.

This clone was detected once. Other DNA sequences in the same sample also yield this CDR3. This chain joins TRBV5-1 and TRBJ1-4; 7 nucleotides agree with TRBD1. After removal of 0 bases from V and 0 bases from J, the junction contained 2 bases not matched to a gene. The length of the CDR3 is 16 residues. Germline lookup yields CDR1 SGHRS and CDR2 YFSETQ. The CDR3 DNA is TGCGCCAGCAGCTTGGGACAGGGTGCAACTAATGAAAAACTGTTTTTT. Protein product: CASSLGQGATNEKLFF.

As to this clone: Other nucleotide sequences in the sample specify the same CDR3. The chain is built from TRBV28 and TRBJ2-1; perhaps TRBD1 as D (6 bases). Germline CDR1 is MDHEN and CDR2 is SYDVKM. The ends were cut back, 5 bases at V and 7 bases at J, with 12 bases in the middle. This CDR3 spans 13 amino acids. The CDR3 sequence: CASSGGQRNEQFF. CDR3 bases: TGTGCCAGCAGTGGCGGACAGCGGAATGAGCAGTTCTTC.

This rearrangement joins TRBV29-1 to TRBJ1-2; the D is unclear. This CDR3 contains 13 residues. CDR1 SQVTM and CDR2 ANQGSEA come from the germline V gene. Deletions cut 6 bases from V and 4 bases from J, with 15 bases between. This chain's CDR3 is CSVIDLGIYGYTF. The CDR3 DNA reads TGCAGCGTGATTGACCTGGGCATCTATGGCTACACCTTC.

This chain connects TRBV7-9 to TRBJ2-7; D uncertain. Deletions cut 2 bases from V and 6 bases from J, with 5 bases between. The CDR3 is 11 residues long. Germline V lookup: CDR1 SEHNR, CDR2 FQNEAQ (reference sequence). The CDR3 reads CASSLWPEQYF. The CDR3 bases are TGTGCCAGCAGCTTATGGCCCGAGCAGTACTTC.

The gene calls are TRBV20-1 and TRBJ1-2; D not resolved. Looked up from germline, CDR1 is DFQATT and CDR2 is SNEGSKA (reference sequence). The ends were cut back, 5 bases at V and 4 bases at J, with 5 bases in the middle. CDR3 size: 10 residues. This CDR3 reads CSAAAYGYTF. The CDR3 DNA reads as TGCAGTGCTGCCGCCTATGGCTACACCTTC.

This clone was counted a single time. V and J are TRBV6-6 and TRBJ1-1, with D possibly being TRBD1 (5 bases). The V and J ends lost 2 bases and 3 bases respectively, with 10 bases between them. Germline assignment: CDR1 MNHNY and CDR2 SVGAGI (reference sequence). The CDR3 is 14 residues long. The CDR3 DNA follows: TGTGCCAGCAGTTACGCGGGGGATCACACTGAAGCTTTCTTT. Its translation: CASSYAGDHTEAFF.

The J gene is TRBJ1-4, the V gene TRBV2; 7 bases align to TRBD1. The CDR3 covers 14 residues. Germline V gene lookup returns CDR1 SNHLY and CDR2 FYNNEI. V was pared by 5 bases and J by 7 bases, with 7 bases of the junction left unmatched. The CDR3 loop is CASSQTGRGEKLFF. In DNA form, the CDR3 reads TGTGCCAGCAGTCAGACAGGGCGGGGTGAAAAACTGTTTTTT.

The chain carries TRBV2 and TRBJ2-2; D may be TRBD2 (6 bases). V lost 2 bases to trimming and J lost 6 bases, with 13 bases between them. In germline, CDR1 is SNHLY, CDR2 FYNNEI. The CDR3 consists of 15 residues. The CDR3 reads CASSERGLPPGELFF. CDR3 sequence (DNA): TGTGCCAGCAGTGAAAGGGGACTTCCCCCCGGGGAGCTGTTTTTT.

The chain combines TRBV6-1 with TRBJ1-5, with D perhaps matching TRBD1 (5 bases). CDR1 and CDR2 (germline): MNHNS, SASEGT. The ends were cut back, 7 bases at V and 6 bases at J, with 16 bases in the middle. The CDR3 is made up of 14 amino acids. CDR3 in amino acids: CASTESGVSQPQHF. The CDR3 DNA sequence: TGTGCCAGCACCGAATCGGGGGTGAGTCAGCCCCAGCATTTT.

Note on this clone: This specimen includes other DNA sequences encoding the same CDR3. The chain employs TRBV5-1 and TRBJ2-5; 8 bases are a match to TRBD1. There are 14 residues in the CDR3. Germline V CDR1 and CDR2: SGHRS, YFSETQ. V shed 4 bases and J 4 bases; nucleotides not matched to a gene: 6. DNA for the CDR3: TGCGCCAGCAGCCCTGGACAGGGACGAGAGACCCAGTACTTC. This translates into CASSPGQGRETQYF.

Concerning this clone itself: Other nucleotide sequences in the sample specify the same CDR3. V and J are TRBV7-3 and TRBJ2-5; 8 nucleotides align to TRBD2. This CDR3 contains 14 residues. Germline lookup yields CDR1 SGHTA and CDR2 FQGTGA. After removal of 3 bases from V and 2 bases from J, the junction contained 2 bases not matched to a gene. CDR3 sequence reads: CASSLAGGQETQYF. CDR3 nucleotides: TGTGCCAGCAGCTTGGCGGGAGGACAAGAGACCCAGTACTTC.

This chain links TRBV27 with TRBJ1-2; D is undetermined. Trimming left V 6 bases short and J 2 bases short, with 13 bases between. Per the germline V gene, CDR1 is MNHEY and CDR2 is SMNVEV (reference sequence). This CDR3 is built from 14 residues. The CDR3 reads CASSPLQTNYGYTF. For the CDR3, the DNA is TGTGCCAGCAGCCCTCTACAGACCAACTATGGCTACACCTTC.

The rearrangement joins TRBV6-4 to TRBJ1-1; perhaps TRBD1 as D (6 bases). Deletions cut 6 bases from V and 0 bases from J, with 8 bases between. Germline V CDR1 and CDR2: MRHNA, SNTAGT. The CDR3 length is 13 residues. This chain's CDR3 is CASRQGMNTEAFF. Here the CDR3 DNA reads TGTGCCAGCAGACAGGGTATGAACACTGAAGCTTTCTTT.

The table lists this clone with a count of one. In DNA, the CDR3 is TGTGCCAGCAGTTCTGTAGCGGGTACACCTAACTATGGCTACACCTTC. It is translated as CASSSVAGTPNYGYTF. The chain combines TRBV28 with TRBJ1-2; the D is unclear. Germline CDR1 reads MDHEN; CDR2 reads SYDVKM. Trimming stripped 4 bases from V and 0 bases from J, with 15 bases between. The CDR3 totals 16 residues.

The chain recombines TRBV6-1 with TRBJ1-2, with D unclear. V was clipped by 7 bases and J by 4 bases, with 13 bases between them. The germline CDR1 and CDR2 sequences are MNHNS and SASEGT. This CDR3 comprises 13 residues. The CDR3 is CASNDVRGYGYTF. CDR3 sequence (DNA): TGTGCCAGCAATGATGTTCGTGGCTATGGCTACACCTTC.

The J gene is TRBJ1-3, the V gene TRBV28; TRBD1 might be the D (5 bases). The germline V and J ends were trimmed by 5 bases and 4 bases, with 18 bases remaining between them. CDR1 and CDR2 from the germline V gene are MDHEN and SYDVKM. This CDR3 region has 16 residues. CDR3 residues: CASSPGALGRGNTIYF. CDR3 sequence (DNA): TGTGCCAGCAGTCCCGGGGCCCTGGGGCGCGGAAACACCATATATTTT. The variable domain in full, with the rest retrieved from reference TRBV28 and TRBJ1-3, is DVKVTQSSRYLVKRTGEKVFLECVQDMDHENMFWYRQDPGLGLRLIYFSYDVKMKEKGDIPEGYSVSREKKERFSLILESASTNQTSMYLCASSPGALGRGNTIYFGEGSWLTVV.

The rearrangement joins TRBV29-1 to TRBJ2-7; 8 positions match TRBD1. Per the germline V gene, CDR1 is SQVTM and CDR2 is ANQGSEA. The trim removed 5 bases at V and 5 bases at J, leaving 5 bases unmatched. There are 12 residues in the CDR3. CDR3 sequence (DNA): TGCAGCGTTCACGGACAGGGTAACGAGCAGTACTTC. It translates to CSVHGQGNEQYF.

V is TRBV29-1 and J is TRBJ2-7; 7 bases fit TRBD2. Germline CDR1 reads SQVTM; CDR2 reads ANQGSEA. The CDR3 covers 14 residues. Germline trimming cut 6 bases from V and 0 bases from J; bases unmatched to any gene: 8. The CDR3 reads CSVNGEGSSYEQYF. As DNA, the CDR3 is TGCAGCGTGAACGGGGAGGGAAGCTCCTACGAGCAGTACTTC.

The chain employs TRBV5-1 and TRBJ2-2; TRBD2 matches at 14 bases. Germline CDR1 reads SGHRS; CDR2 reads YFSETQ. V trimming: 4 bases; J trimming: 4 bases; junction bases outside the gene matches: 3. This CDR3 region has 16 residues. The CDR3 sequence: CASSPGTSGSTGELFF. In nucleotides, the CDR3 is TGCGCCAGCAGCCCGGGGACTAGCGGGAGCACCGGGGAGCTGTTTTTT.

The genes are TRBV5-4 and TRBJ1-2; possible D gene TRBD1, 6 bases. This CDR3 is built from 13 residues. V was cut by 2 bases and J by 4 bases, with 9 bases left in between. Germline-derived CDR1 and CDR2 are SGHNT and YYREEE (reference sequence). In nucleotides, the CDR3 is TGTGCCAGCAGCTTAAGGACAGCCTATGGCTACACCTTC. Amino acids: CASSLRTAYGYTF.

For the CDR3, the DNA is TGTGCCAGCAGTAGGACTGATTTCAATGAGCAGTTCTTC. As protein: CASSRTDFNEQFF. The J gene is TRBJ2-1, the V gene TRBV6-1; weak D call: TRBD2 (5 bases). Trimming took 5 bases from V and 6 from J, leaving 11 bases between them. The germline V gene encodes CDR1 MNHNS and CDR2 SASEGT. The CDR3 runs 13 residues.